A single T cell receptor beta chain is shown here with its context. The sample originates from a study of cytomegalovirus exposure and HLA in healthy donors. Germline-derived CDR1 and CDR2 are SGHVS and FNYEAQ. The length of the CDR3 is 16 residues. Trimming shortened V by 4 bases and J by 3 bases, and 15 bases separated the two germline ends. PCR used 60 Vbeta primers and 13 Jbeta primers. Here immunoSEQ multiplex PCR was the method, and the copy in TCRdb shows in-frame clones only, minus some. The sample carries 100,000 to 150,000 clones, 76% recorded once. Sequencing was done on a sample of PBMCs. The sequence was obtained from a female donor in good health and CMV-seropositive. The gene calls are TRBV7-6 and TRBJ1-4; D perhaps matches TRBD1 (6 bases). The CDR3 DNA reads TGTGCCAGCAGCTACGGAACAGGGCTATCTAATGAAAAACTGTTTTTT. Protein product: CASSYGTGLSNEKLFF. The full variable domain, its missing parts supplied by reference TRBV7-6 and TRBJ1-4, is GAGVSQSPRYKVTKRGQDVALRCDPISGHVSLYWYRQALGQGPEFLTYFNYEAQQDKSGLPNDRFSAERPEGSISTLTIQRTEQRDSAMYRCASSYGTGLSNEKLFFGSGTQLSVL.